One and the same sample provided the 24 T cell receptor beta chains below, sequenced in a study of technical replicates of blood from several donors. Data came from immunoSEQ multiplex PCR; TCRdb stores just in-frame clones and leaves some out. The data hold almost 65,000 clones, with approximately 86% observed a single time. Sequencing was carried out using PBMCs. The origin of the receptors is a human donor in good health. Some clones in this sample may be carry-over from other donors' samples.

The J gene is TRBJ2-3, the V gene TRBV7-3; 9 bases line up with TRBD2. CDR1 is SGHTA, CDR2 FQGTGA, per germline. The CDR3 consists of 14 residues. The J segment lost 5 bases and the V segment lost 5 bases, leaving 5 bases of the junction unmatched. CDR3 residues: CASSGGGGEDTQYF. CDR3 sequence (DNA): TGTGCCAGCAGCGGCGGCGGGGGGGAAGATACGCAGTATTTT.

The genes are TRBV7-8 and TRBJ1-3; D is possibly TRBD1 (6 bases). Trimming shortened V by 6 bases and J by 0 bases, and 21 bases separated the two germline ends. The CDR3 contains 18 residues. Germline CDR1 is SGHVS and CDR2 is FQNEAQ. The CDR3 sequence: CASSFLGAFINSGNTIYF. The CDR3 nucleotides read TGTGCCAGCAGTTTCCTGGGGGCTTTTATAAACTCTGGAAACACCATATATTTT.

The V and J genes are TRBV29-1 and TRBJ2-1; D ambiguous. V was pared by 8 bases and J by 2 bases, with 13 bases between. The V gene's germline CDR1 is SQVTM and CDR2 ANQGSEA. The CDR3 covers 13 residues. Written as DNA, the CDR3 is TGCAGCACGGATCAAGACACCTACAATGAGCAGTTCTTC. Its translation is CSTDQDTYNEQFF.

The genes are TRBV29-1 and TRBJ2-3; a weak D match, TRBD2 (5 bases). The CDR3 is made up of 13 amino acids. V lost 6 bases, J lost 1 base, and 11 bases lay in between. The germline V gene has CDR1 SQVTM and CDR2 ANQGSEA. CDR3 amino acids: CSVSIGGTDTQYF. CDR3 bases: TGCAGCGTCTCCATCGGGGGCACAGATACGCAGTATTTT.

The CDR3 coding sequence is TGCGCCAGCAGCCCAACAGGGTCAGGGGCCAACGTCCTGACTTTC. Translating it yields CASSPTGSGANVLTF. This chain uses TRBV5-1 with TRBJ2-6; perhaps TRBD1 as D (6 bases). The V end was cut by 4 bases, the J end by 4 bases, with 12 bases between. CDR3 length: 15 amino acids. The germline V gene has CDR1 SGHRS and CDR2 YFSETQ. The whole variable domain, remainder taken from reference TRBV5-1 and TRBJ2-6, is KAGVTQTPRYLIKTRGQQVTLSCSPISGHRSVSWYQQTPGQGLQFLFEYFSETQRNKGNFPGRFSGRQFSNSRSEMNVSTLELGDSALYLCASSPTGSGANVLTFGAGSRLTVL.

The chain joins TRBV5-1 to TRBJ2-5; the match to TRBD2 covers 9 bases. After removal of 2 bases from V and 7 bases from J, the junction contained 9 bases not matched to a gene. This CDR3 is built from 15 residues. CDR1 and CDR2 (germline): SGHRS, YFSETQ. CDR3 protein: CASSFMGLASGTQYF. The CDR3 bases are TGCGCCAGCAGCTTTATGGGACTAGCCAGCGGGACCCAGTACTTC.

This chain links TRBV2 with TRBJ2-4; 8 bases agree with TRBD1. CDR1 is SNHLY and CDR2 is FYNNEI in the germline V gene. J was trimmed by 8 bases and V by 6 bases; bases with no gene match: 9. The CDR3 consists of 14 residues. CDR3 amino acids: CASRGGQGRDIQYF. The CDR3 DNA sequence: TGTGCCAGCAGAGGAGGACAGGGAAGAGACATTCAGTACTTC.

The CDR3 spells CASRDRTVQETQYF. CDR3 DNA: TGTGCCAGCAGGGACCGGACTGTGCAAGAGACCCAGTACTTC. The chain employs TRBV2 and TRBJ2-5, with D possibly matching TRBD2 (5 bases). The CDR3 covers 14 residues. Trimming removed 6 bases from V and 2 bases from J, with 13 bases in between. The germline V gene encodes CDR1 SNHLY and CDR2 FYNNEI.

This rearrangement joins TRBV10-3 to TRBJ1-5, with D possibly matching TRBD1 (5 bases). Trimming stripped 2 bases from V and 0 bases from J, with 11 bases between. CDR1 and CDR2 (germline): ENHRY, SYGVKD. The CDR3 has 16 amino acids. The CDR3 loop reads CAISEARQNSNQPQHF. CDR3 sequence (DNA): TGTGCCATCAGTGAGGCACGACAGAATAGCAATCAGCCCCAGCATTTT.

In its sample, this clone was seen once. J is TRBJ1-2 and V is TRBV7-2; 8 positions match TRBD1. The CDR3 is 15 amino acids. J was trimmed by 4 bases and V by 1 base; bases with no gene match: 5. Germline assignment: CDR1 SGHTA and CDR2 FQGNSA. The CDR3 DNA reads TGTGCCAGCAGCTTAGTTCAGGGGGCCTTCTATGGCTACACCTTC. Its protein is CASSLVQGAFYGYTF.

The rearrangement links TRBV6-5 to TRBJ2-7; 8 bases agree with TRBD2. V was clipped by 0 bases and J by 4 bases; unmatched bases: 8. CDR1 and CDR2 from the germline V gene are MNHEY and SVGAGI. The CDR3 extends over 16 amino acids. CDR3 sequence reads: CASSYSGSGSMYEQYF. The CDR3 DNA sequence: TGTGCCAGCAGTTACTCGGGGAGCGGGAGTATGTACGAGCAGTACTTC.

The chain is built from TRBV7-2 and TRBJ1-2; 9 bases are shared with TRBD1. J lost 7 bases, V lost 6 bases, and 3 bases had no gene match. The CDR3 is 12 residues long. Germline V gene data show CDR1 as SGHTA and CDR2 as FQGNSA. The CDR3 reads CASRQGAPGYTF. For the CDR3, the DNA is TGTGCCAGCAGACAGGGGGCGCCTGGCTACACCTTC.

In this sample, this clone turned up once. The chain couples TRBV11-2 to TRBJ2-7, with D perhaps TRBD1 (7 bases). Trimming took 2 bases from V and 2 from J, leaving 13 bases between them. CDR1 SGHAT and CDR2 FQNNGV come from the germline V gene. The CDR3 runs 15 residues. The CDR3 here is CASSLQGGFTYEQYF. DNA of the CDR3: TGTGCCAGCAGCTTACAGGGGGGATTCACCTACGAGCAGTACTTC.

The chain is built from TRBV19 and TRBJ1-6; TRBD1 aligns across 9 bases. Looked up from germline, CDR1 is LNHDA and CDR2 is SQIVND (reference sequence). The CDR3 totals 14 residues. V lost 7 bases, J lost 11 bases, and 9 bases stayed unmatched. CDR3 bases: TGTGCCAGTACCCTGGGACAGGGACCCCCACCCCTCCACTTT. It yields the protein CASTLGQGPPPLHF.

In this sample, this clone turned up once. This chain joins TRBV2 and TRBJ2-7; possible D gene TRBD2, 5 bases. Germline-derived CDR1 and CDR2 are SNHLY and FYNNEI. The CDR3 extends over 11 amino acids. V lost 6 bases to trimming and J lost 6 bases, with 9 bases between them. The CDR3 sequence is CASRAAGEQYF. In nucleotides, the CDR3 is TGTGCCAGCAGGGCCGCGGGCGAGCAGTACTTC.

The J gene is TRBJ2-2, the V gene TRBV30, with 8 bases matching TRBD2. The CDR3 consists of 16 residues. V was clipped by 0 bases and J by 5 bases; unmatched bases: 8. Per germline, CDR1 GTSNPN and CDR2 SVGIG (reference sequence). As DNA, the CDR3 is TGTGCCTGGAGTGTACTACCAGCGGGAGAAACCGGGGAGCTGTTTTTT. It is translated as CAWSVLPAGETGELFF.

The genes are TRBV4-3 and TRBJ1-5; possibly TRBD1 for D (6 bases). Germline V lookup: CDR1 LGHNA, CDR2 YSLEER. Trimming stripped 1 base from V and 6 bases from J, with 16 bases between. The CDR3 extends over 16 amino acids. As DNA, the CDR3 is TGCGCCAGCAGCCAAGTTCTGGCAGGGGTGACTCAGCCCCAGCATTTT. The encoded protein is CASSQVLAGVTQPQHF.

V gene TRBV4-3 combines with J gene TRBJ2-7; 7 bases align to TRBD1. With 4 bases clipped from V and 2 bases from J, the junction kept 5 bases outside the gene matches. The CDR3 totals 14 residues. Germline loops: CDR1 LGHNA, CDR2 YSLEER. The CDR3 DNA is TGCGCCAGCAGCCTCCGGACAGGACCCTACGAGCAGTACTTC. Residues: CASSLRTGPYEQYF.

The chain carries TRBV20-1 and TRBJ1-2; TRBD1 matches 8 bases. The CDR3 covers 11 residues. Trimming cost V 7 bases and J 8 bases; bases outside gene matches: 6. Germline CDR1 is DFQATT and CDR2 is SNEGSKA (reference sequence). The DNA for the CDR3 is TGCAGTGTTACAGGGGGAAAAGGCTACACCTTC. Translated: CSVTGGKGYTF.

The genes are TRBV30 and TRBJ1-1; TRBD1 matches 7 bases. The CDR3 extends over 13 amino acids. Germline V CDR1 and CDR2: GTSNPN, SVGIG (reference sequence). V gave up 0 bases and J gave up 4 bases; unmatched junction bases: 2. CDR3 amino acids: CAWSVRGPTEAFF. The CDR3 region has the DNA TGTGCCTGGAGTGTGAGGGGGCCCACTGAAGCTTTCTTT.

This chain joins TRBV30 and TRBJ1-2; no reliable D call. V shed 0 bases and J shed 2 bases, with 7 bases lying between them. Per the germline V gene, CDR1 is GTSNPN and CDR2 is SVGIG (reference sequence). This CDR3 contains 13 residues. CDR3 coding DNA: TGTGCCTGGAGTGTGAACAGAAACTATGGCTACACCTTC. This translates into CAWSVNRNYGYTF.

The CDR3 reads CASSQRYSGNTIYF. The DNA for the CDR3 is TGTGCCAGCAGCCAACGCTATAGTGGAAACACCATATATTTT. The V call is TRBV11-2, the J call TRBJ1-3, with D unresolved. The CDR3 is 14 amino acids. Per the germline V gene, CDR1 is SGHAT and CDR2 is FQNNGV. Trimming shortened V by 5 bases and J by 3 bases, and 11 bases separated the two germline ends. Full variable domain (missing parts from reference TRBV11-2 and TRBJ1-3): EAGVAQSPRYKIIEKRQSVAFWCNPISGHATLYWYQQILGQGPKLLIQFQNNGVVDDSQLPKDRFSAERLKGVDSTLKIQPAKLEDSAVYLCASSQRYSGNTIYFGEGSWLTVV.

V usage is TRBV7-9 and J usage is TRBJ2-7, with TRBD1 matching 9 bases. The germline V gene encodes CDR1 SEHNR and CDR2 FQNEAQ (reference sequence). The CDR3 spans 18 residues. V gave up 4 bases and J gave up 4 bases; unmatched junction bases: 17. CDR3 sequence: CASSSSLGGTGPSYEQYF. CDR3 in DNA: TGTGCCAGCAGCTCGTCACTGGGGGGGACAGGGCCATCTTACGAGCAGTACTTC.

CDR3 DNA: TGTGCCAGCAGCCGTTCAAGCGGGACAGGAGGAAACACCATATATTTT. Encoded protein: CASSRSSGTGGNTIYF. The V gene is TRBV7-2, the J gene TRBJ1-3, with 8 bases fitting TRBD1. V dropped 5 bases and J dropped 4; count of bases not matched to a gene: 10. The CDR3 runs to 16 residues. CDR1 is SGHTA, CDR2 FQGNSA, per germline.